This entry concerns a single T cell receptor beta chain. Antigen unknown. Trimming shortened V by 4 bases and J by 9 bases, and 19 bases separated the two germline ends. The CDR3 spans 14 residues. Per the germline V gene, CDR1 is SGHRS and CDR2 is YFSETQ. The record originates from a study of T cell responses to AZD1222 COVID-19 vaccine. Overall study findings and caveats: Nearly half of spike-specific TCRs reportedly target variant regions that are unmutated in the B.1.351 and B.1.1.7 variants. White British people made up most donors, females outnumbered males, and clonal diversity was possibly underestimated.

The data were produced by immunoSEQ multiplex PCR, yet TCRdb's version contains in-frame clones alone and is incomplete. This sample has 90,000 to 130,000 clones, with roughly 93% found just once. Sample: peripheral blood, taken 28 days after the second AZD1222 dose. The V call is TRBV5-1, the J call TRBJ1-2; D is perhaps TRBD1 (5 bases). The origin of this receptor is an adult who received the AZD1222 COVID-19 vaccine. The CDR3 DNA reads as TGCGCCAGCAGCAGAAACACAGGAGACTTTAGCTACACCTTC. Protein product: CASSRNTGDFSYTF. The variable domain in full, completed from reference TRBV5-1 and TRBJ1-2, reads KAGVTQTPRYLIKTRGQQVTLSCSPISGHRSVSWYQQTPGQGLQFLFEYFSETQRNKGNFPGRFSGRQFSNSRSEMNVSTLELGDSALYLCASSRNTGDFSYTFGSGTRLTVV.